These 28 T cell receptor beta chains originate from one sample sequenced in a study of tumor-infiltrating lymphocytes in primary liver carcinoma (dated by TCRdb to between 2016 and 2019). TCRdb names Illumina HiSeq 2500 as the instrument used. Starting from 450 to 500 ng total RNA, TCRbeta-specific cDNA was produced by reverse transcription with a constant-region primer and ProtoScript II reverse transcriptase. Construction of the TCRbeta libraries relied on three nested rounds of multiplex PCR, following a slightly modified ARM-PCR procedure. Each of the first two PCR rounds ran for around 10 cycles using multiplex TRBV1-TRBV30 forward primers together with a Cbeta reverse primer. Using fastp at Q25 and MiXCR, TCRdb reprocessed the public reads and kept productive beta chains. Under each unique CDR3 protein, matching rows form one entry showing the most common genes and DNA. This sample lists approximately 110,000 distinct CDR3 sequences; 60% to 80% were detected once. Jointly, the top ten make up around 8.2% of the sample.

Without any cell sorting, total RNA and DNA were co-extracted from roughly 20-30 mg of bulk tissue using the AllPrep DNA/RNA mini kit. The sequenced sample consisted of liver tumor tissue from sampling region 3. In the paper's terms, the cell subset or site label means: tumor region T3, left-lateral pole. The receptors come from a woman aged 60-75 years with primary liver carcinoma and hepatitis B virus infection.

With regard to this clonotype: No conserved phenylalanine or tryptophan ends this CDR3, so it is likely a read error. This CDR3 reads CSVEKGVGTQYL. The CDR3 bases are TGCAGCGTTGAGAAAGGGGTGGGGACCCAGTACCTC. The chain recombines TRBV29-1 with TRBJ2-5; maybe TRBD1 (5 bases). Per germline, CDR1 SQVTM and CDR2 ANQGSEA. This CDR3 has 12 amino acids. The V and J ends lost 3 bases and 7 bases respectively, with 12 bases between them.

Comment on this clonotype: Compared with germline, one end of the junction differs, possibly owing to a read error. This chain uses TRBV12-3 or TRBV12-4 with TRBJ2-2; D may correspond to TRBD1 or TRBD2 (5 bases each). CDR3 size: 13 residues. The DNA of the CDR3 is TGTGCCAGAAGCCGACAGATCACCGGGGAGCTGTTTTTC. This sequence encodes CARSRQITGELFF.

About this clonotype itself: The junction and the germline gene differ at one end; a read error may be behind it. The chain recombines TRBV28 with TRBJ2-7; possible D gene TRBD1, 5 bases. Germline CDR1 is MDHEN and CDR2 is SYDVKM. This CDR3 contains 13 residues. CDR3 residues: CASSLDTSCEQYF. The CDR3 DNA reads as TGTGCCAGCAGTCTGGACACATCCTGCGAGCAGTACTTC.

On this clonotype itself: A much larger clone differs from this one at a single base, so this may be a read error. The rearrangement joins TRBV28 to TRBJ2-5; a possible D gene is TRBD1 (6 bases). Germline V gene data show CDR1 as MDHEN and CDR2 as SYDVKM. This CDR3 comprises 11 residues. CDR3 amino acids: CTSSLGGTQYF. The CDR3 DNA sequence: TGTACCAGCAGTTTAGGGGGGACCCAGTACTTC.

Comments on this clonotype: Relative to the germline gene, one junction end is altered; a read error may explain this. The chain couples TRBV6-1 to TRBJ1-5; the D is unclear. Germline V gives CDR1 MNHNS, CDR2 SASEGT. The CDR3 runs 14 residues. CDR3 sequence (DNA): TGTGCCAACAGTAAAGCCAGAATCAATCAGCCCCAGCATTTT. Translation gives CANSKARINQPQHF.

J is TRBJ2-5 and V is TRBV7-9; perhaps TRBD2 as D (5 bases). CDR1 is SEHNR and CDR2 is FQNEAQ in the germline V gene (reference sequence). The CDR3 has 13 residues. V lost 8 bases to trimming and J lost 5 bases, with 15 bases between them. In nucleotides, the CDR3 is TGTGCCAGCCGCAATTTGGGAGTGGAGACCCAGTACTTC. Translated, it gives CASRNLGVETQYF.

Turning to this clonotype: A much larger clone lies a single base off, so this may be a read error. The V call is TRBV5-1, the J call TRBJ2-4, with D unclear. Between the trimmed V and J ends, which lost 2 bases and 1 base, there was a span of 16 bases. The germline gives CDR1 SGHRS, CDR2 YFSETQ. The CDR3 length is 17 residues. The DNA of the CDR3 is TGCGCCAGCAGCTTATCTACAATTGATGCGGCCAAAAACATTCAGTACTTC. Translating gives CASSLSTIDAAKNIQYF.

The sample holds many counts of this clonotype. The chain employs TRBV11-2 and TRBJ2-7; 8 bases match TRBD1. The CDR3 consists of 14 residues. J lost 3 bases, V lost 5 bases, and 6 bases had no gene match. Germline assignment: CDR1 SGHAT and CDR2 FQNNGV. CDR3 sequence (DNA): TGTGCCAGCAGCCCAACAGGGGGGTTCTACGAGCAGTACTTC. Protein: CASSPTGGFYEQYF. Based on the CDR3 plus reference TRBV11-2 and TRBJ2-7, the full variable domain is EAGVAQSPRYKIIEKRQSVAFWCNPISGHATLYWYQQILGQGPKLLIQFQNNGVVDDSQLPKDRFSAERLKGVDSTLKIQPAKLEDSAVYLCASSPTGGFYEQYFGPGTRLTVT.

In regard to this clonotype: The junction departs from the called germline gene at one end, perhaps through a read error. The V call is TRBV5-1, the J call TRBJ2-2; TRBD2 is a possible D gene (6 bases). The CDR3 extends over 14 amino acids. Germline V lookup: CDR1 SGHRS, CDR2 YFSETQ. This CDR3 reads CAGRPGSQAGELFF. The CDR3 bases are TGCGCCGGCAGGCCCGGGAGTCAAGCCGGGGAGCTGTTTTTT. The variable domain in full, completed from reference TRBV5-1 and TRBJ2-2, reads KAGVTQTPRYLIKTRGQQVTLSCSPISGHRSVSWYQQTPGQGLQFLFEYFSETQRNKGNFPGRFSGRQFSNSRSEMNVSTLELGDSALYLCAGRPGSQAGELFFGEGSRLTVL.

In this sample, this clonotype turned up many times. This chain connects TRBV29-1 to TRBJ2-2; D unclear. The CDR3 consists of 14 residues. Looked up from germline, CDR1 is SQVTM and CDR2 is ANQGSEA. V was pared by 7 bases and J by 3 bases, with 15 bases between. The CDR3 is CSGQVRRDTGELFF. In DNA form, the CDR3 reads TGCAGCGGCCAAGTGCGGCGAGACACCGGGGAGCTGTTTTTT.

Concerning this clonotype itself: The missing conserved phenylalanine or tryptophan at the end of this CDR3 makes a read error likely. The genes are TRBV4-2 and TRBJ1-2, with D perhaps matching TRBD1 (6 bases). This CDR3 comprises 15 residues. V lost 0 bases, J lost 4 bases, and 12 bases lay in between. Germline CDR1 reads LGHNA; CDR2 reads YNFKEQ. CDR3 residues: CASSQEGGSSYGYTI. CDR3 nucleotide sequence: TGTGCCAGCAGCCAAGAAGGGGGTTCTTCCTATGGCTACACCATC.

For this clonotype: Because it lacks the conserved phenylalanine or tryptophan at the end, this CDR3 is likely a read error. The gene calls are TRBV29-1 and TRBJ1-2, with D uncertain. The CDR3 sequence is 14 residues long. Trimming cost V 4 bases and J 8 bases, with 20 bases left between them. Germline CDR1 reads SQVTM; CDR2 reads ANQGSEA. The CDR3 protein is CSVGTYDGSYGYTS. The CDR3 nucleotides are TGCAGCGTTGGAACCTATGACGGTTCCTACGGCTACACCTCC.

Notes on this clonotype: Because it lacks the conserved phenylalanine or tryptophan at the end, this CDR3 is likely a read error. The chain recombines TRBV11-2 with TRBJ2-7; 7 bases map to TRBD1. This CDR3 region has 15 residues. The junction had 7 bases not matched to a gene; V was cut back by 5 bases and J by 0 bases. CDR1 and CDR2 from the germline V gene are SGHAT and FQNNGV. CDR3: CASSATGDTSYEQYL. CDR3 in DNA: TGTGCCAGCAGCGCAACAGGGGATACCTCCTACGAGCAGTACTTA.

This clonotype was found many times. The gene calls are TRBV10-3 and TRBJ2-3; D uncertain. From germline, CDR1 is ENHRY and CDR2 SYGVKD. The CDR3 totals 17 residues. Between the trimmed V and J ends, which lost 0 bases and 2 bases, there was a span of 15 bases. This CDR3 reads CAISESSVGMVTDTQYF. CDR3 sequence (DNA): TGTGCCATCAGTGAGTCGAGCGTAGGAATGGTCACAGATACGCAGTATTTT.

In this sample, this clonotype turned up many times. The CDR3 DNA reads as TGTGCCAGCAGCATGGGACAGGGTCCCACTGAAGCTTTCTTT. Protein sequence: CASSMGQGPTEAFF. The chain couples TRBV11-2 to TRBJ1-1, with 9 bases matching TRBD1. The V segment lost 5 bases and the J segment 4 bases; nucleotides outside the gene matches: 5. This CDR3 contains 14 residues. Germline V gene sequence: CDR1 SGHAT, CDR2 FQNNGV.

This rearrangement joins TRBV20-1 to TRBJ1-2, with D tentatively TRBD1 (6 bases). The CDR3 runs 13 residues. V was shortened by 1 base and J by 3 bases, with 9 bases between the two germline ends. CDR1 is DFQATT, CDR2 SNEGSKA, per germline (reference sequence). The CDR3 region has the DNA TGCAGTGCTAGAGTAGGACAGCACTATGGCTACACCTTC. This translates into CSARVGQHYGYTF.

The rearrangement joins TRBV5-5 to TRBJ1-2, with a tentative D call TRBD1 (5 bases). V was clipped by 5 bases and J by 7 bases, with 21 bases between them. The CDR3 covers 15 residues. Germline CDR1 reads SGHKS; CDR2 reads YYEKEE (reference sequence). CDR3 coding DNA: TGTGCCAGCAGTCCTGGGATCTCGGGGGGAGGTGGCTACACCTTC. This sequence encodes CASSPGISGGGGYTF.

This clonotype showed up many times. This chain joins TRBV6-1 and TRBJ2-2; D remains unclear. V was cut by 2 bases and J by 5 bases, with 27 bases left in between. This CDR3 is 20 amino acids long. Germline values: CDR1 MNHNS, CDR2 SASEGT. The DNA of the CDR3 is TGTGCCAGCAGTGAAAACGTGGTTTCTCGGCAGACCCAAAAGACCGGGGAGCTGTTTTTT. Translation: CASSENVVSRQTQKTGELFF.

This clonotype appeared many times. A much bigger clone sits one base away, suggesting this may be a read error. V usage is TRBV11-2 and J usage is TRBJ2-5; D not resolved. The CDR3 runs 12 residues. The germline gives CDR1 SGHAT, CDR2 FQNNGV. CDR3 amino acids: CVSSHLTETQYF. As DNA, the CDR3 is TGTGTCAGCAGCCACCTCACAGAGACCCAGTACTTC.

A word on this clonotype: A read error is possible here, since a much larger clone lies one base away. The chain is built from TRBV5-1 and TRBJ2-2; a possible D gene is TRBD1 (6 bases). This CDR3 is 15 amino acids long. Germline loops: CDR1 SGHRS, CDR2 YFSETQ. With 4 bases removed from V and 4 bases from J, the gap between germline ends came to 14 bases. CDR3 coding DNA: TGCGCCAGCAGCCCTTGGACAGCGATCACCGGGGAGCTGTTTTTT. Its translation is CASSPWTAITGELFF.

This clonotype was detected ten times or more. The chain is built from TRBV12-3 or TRBV12-4 and TRBJ2-2, with a tentative D call TRBD1 (5 bases). CDR3 length: 14 amino acids. V gave up 6 bases and J gave up 2 bases, with 10 bases separating them. The CDR3 DNA is TGTGCCAGCAGCCTGGGGCAAAACACCGGGGAGCTGTTTTTT. Amino acid sequence: CASSLGQNTGELFF.

At least ten counts were recorded for this clonotype. The V and J genes are TRBV28 and TRBJ2-3; tentative D call: TRBD1 (6 bases). The CDR3 covers 15 residues. CDR1 is MDHEN and CDR2 is SYDVKM in the germline V gene. With 6 bases removed from V and 6 bases from J, the gap between germline ends came to 19 bases. The CDR3 DNA reads TGTGCCAGCAGCCATCAACAGGGTTTCTCCGATACGCAGTATTTT. Its translation is CASSHQQGFSDTQYF.

Concerning this clonotype: Given the absence of the conserved phenylalanine or tryptophan at the CDR3 end, a read error is likely. The chain links TRBV6-5 to TRBJ1-1; 8 bases are shared with TRBD1. The CDR3 runs to 14 residues. CDR1 and CDR2 (germline): MNHEY, SVGAGI. V shed 4 bases and J 3 bases; nucleotides not matched to a gene: 4. The CDR3 protein is CASSSQGADTEAFI. The CDR3 coding sequence is TGTGCCAGCAGTTCGCAGGGGGCGGACACTGAAGCTTTCATT.

In the case of this clonotype: A read error may be the cause here, since a much bigger clone is one base away. The rearrangement links TRBV5-4 to TRBJ1-1, with D possibly TRBD1 on 5 matching bases. Germline V gene lookup returns CDR1 SGHNT and CDR2 YYREEE (reference sequence). The CDR3 sequence is 14 residues long. Trimming removed 6 bases at V and 3 bases at J, with 15 bases between. For the CDR3, the DNA is TGTGCCAGCAACTGGGGACCCCGGGACACTGAAGCTTTCTTT. As protein: CASNWGPRDTEAFF.

V gene TRBV28 combines with J gene TRBJ2-7, with 7 positions matching TRBD1. CDR1 and CDR2 from the germline V gene are MDHEN and SYDVKM. The CDR3 has 15 residues. V was clipped by 6 bases and J by 1 base; unmatched bases: 9. The CDR3 sequence is CASSRFSTGSYEQYF. The DNA of the CDR3 is TGTGCCAGCAGCCGCTTTTCGACAGGGTCCTACGAGCAGTACTTC.

About this clonotype: The CDR3 end shows no conserved phenylalanine or tryptophan, and so a read error is likely. The chain is built from TRBV11-2 and TRBJ2-1, with 7 bases fitting TRBD2. The J segment lost 8 bases and the V segment lost 9 bases, leaving 22 bases of the junction unmatched. CDR1 and CDR2 (germline): SGHAT, FQNNGV. The CDR3 length is 17 residues. The CDR3 DNA reads TGTGCCAGTAGCAGGAGACTAGCAGGAGGGCCGGGGGATGAGCAGTTCATC. It is translated as CASSRRLAGGPGDEQFI.

As regards this clonotype: One base away lies a much larger clone, so this may be a sequencing read error. The gene calls are TRBV5-6 and TRBJ2-7; 8 bases match TRBD2. V lost 3 bases to trimming and J lost 8 bases; unmatched junction nucleotides: 7. The CDR3 length is 13 residues. The germline gives CDR1 SGHDT, CDR2 YYEEEE. CDR3 amino acids: CASSSSGRHKQYF. CDR3 sequence (DNA): TGTGCCAGCAGCTCCAGCGGGAGACACAAGCAGTACTTC.

This clonotype was recorded a few times. The chain joins TRBV6-4 to TRBJ1-2; D possibly corresponds to TRBD1 (5 bases). CDR3 size: 14 residues. Germline CDR1 is MRHNA and CDR2 is SNTAGT. Between the trimmed V and J ends, which lost 6 bases and 6 bases, there was a span of 17 bases. The CDR3 spells CASSPAGWGHGYTF. Here the CDR3 DNA reads TGTGCCAGCAGCCCCGCGGGATGGGGACATGGCTACACCTTC.